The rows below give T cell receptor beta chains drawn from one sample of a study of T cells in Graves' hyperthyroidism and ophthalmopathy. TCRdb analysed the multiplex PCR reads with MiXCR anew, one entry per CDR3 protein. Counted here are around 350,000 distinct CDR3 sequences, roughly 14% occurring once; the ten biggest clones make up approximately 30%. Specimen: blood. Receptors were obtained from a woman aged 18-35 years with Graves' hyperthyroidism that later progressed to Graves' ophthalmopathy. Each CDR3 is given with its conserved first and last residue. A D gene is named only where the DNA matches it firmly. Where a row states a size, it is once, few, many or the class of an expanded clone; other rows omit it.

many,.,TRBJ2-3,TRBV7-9,CASSSPSPSVSLLTDTQYF,TGTGCCAGCAGCTCCCCGAGTCCATCCGTATCGCTTCTCACAGATACGCAGTATTTT
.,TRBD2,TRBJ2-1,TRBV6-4,CASSDSSGRGNNEQFF,TGTGCCAGCAGTGACTCCAGCGGGAGGGGTAACAATGAGCAGTTCTTC
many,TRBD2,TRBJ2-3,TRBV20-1,CSATSLAGSTDTQYF,TGCAGTGCGACCTCCTTAGCGGGAAGCACAGATACGCAGTATTTT
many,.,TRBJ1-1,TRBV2,CASPLQGQSMNTEAFF,TGTGCCAGCCCACTCCAAGGACAGTCAATGAACACTGAAGCTTTCTTT
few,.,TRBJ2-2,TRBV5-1,CASRFPFEVTGELFF,TGCGCCAGCAGGTTCCCCTTTGAGGTTACCGGGGAGCTGTTTTTT
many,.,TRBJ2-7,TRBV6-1,CASSARGGLSEQYF,TGTGCCAGCAGTGCAAGAGGGGGGCTGAGCGAGCAGTACTTC
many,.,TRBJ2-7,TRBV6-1,CASSSFRGSYEQYF,TGTGCCAGCAGTTCATTCAGGGGCTCCTACGAGCAGTACTTC
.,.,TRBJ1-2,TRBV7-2,CASSRIPGKGLNGYTF,TGTGCCAGCAGCCGCATTCCGGGAAAAGGCCTTAATGGCTACACCTTC
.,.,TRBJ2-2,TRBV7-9,CASSQQDGELFF,TGTGCCAGCAGCCAACAGGACGGGGAGCTGTTTTTT
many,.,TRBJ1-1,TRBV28,CASSFSGVGTEAFF,TGTGCCAGCAGTTTTTCAGGGGTTGGCACTGAAGCTTTCTTT
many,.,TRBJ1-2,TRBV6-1,CASSELGQLLNYGYTF,TGTGCCAGCAGTGAGTTAGGACAGCTCTTAAACTATGGCTACACCTTC
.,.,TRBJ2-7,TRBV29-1,CSVVPSSSYEQYF,TGCAGCGTTGTTCCCTCATCCTCCTACGAGCAGTACTTC
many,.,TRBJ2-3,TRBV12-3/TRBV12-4,CASSPTGGIGTDTQYF,TGTGCCAGCAGCCCAACCGGAGGAATTGGCACAGATACGCAGTATTTT
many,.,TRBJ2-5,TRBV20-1,CSVPGHRIQETQYF,TGCAGTGTCCCGGGACACAGGATCCAAGAGACCCAGTACTTC
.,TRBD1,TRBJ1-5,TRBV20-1,CSAREGRGLQPQHF,TGCAGTGCTAGAGAGGGCAGGGGGCTTCAGCCCCAGCATTTT
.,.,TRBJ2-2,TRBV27,CASSLVGGELFF,TGTGCCAGCAGTTTAGTTGGTGGGGAGCTGTTTTTT
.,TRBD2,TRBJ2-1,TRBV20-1,CSANSGLAGEGNEQFF,TGCAGTGCCAACTCGGGACTAGCGGGAGAGGGGAATGAGCAGTTCTTC
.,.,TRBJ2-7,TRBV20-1,CSARDLKEQYF,TGCAGTGCCCGGGACCTTAAGGAGCAGTACTTC
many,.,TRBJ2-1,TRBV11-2,CASSAIGVSYNEQFF,TGTGCCAGCAGCGCCATCGGCGTCTCCTACAATGAGCAGTTCTTC
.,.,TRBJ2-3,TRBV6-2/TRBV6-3,CASSYRREGTTDTQYF,TGTGCCAGCAGTTATCGGAGGGAAGGAACCACAGATACGCAGTATTTT
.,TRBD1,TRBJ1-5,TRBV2,CASIKNKGQGANQPQHF,TGTGCCAGCATCAAAAACAAGGGGCAGGGGGCTAATCAGCCCCAGCATTTT
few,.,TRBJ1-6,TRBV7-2,CASSSPIWAGDHSPLHF,TGTGCCAGCAGCTCACCCATTTGGGCAGGCGATCATTCACCCCTCCACTTT
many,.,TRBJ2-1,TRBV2,CASSDSSVVSNEQFF,TGTGCCAGCAGTGACTCTAGCGTGGTATCCAATGAGCAGTTCTTC
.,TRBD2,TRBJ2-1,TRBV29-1,CSVKGLAGPLDYNEQFF,TGCAGCGTGAAAGGACTAGCGGGGCCACTAGACTACAATGAGCAGTTCTTC
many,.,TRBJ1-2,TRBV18,CASSPLHSGSYGYTF,TGTGCCAGCTCACCACTTCATTCAGGGTCCTATGGCTACACCTTC
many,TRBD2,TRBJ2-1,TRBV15,CATSRGGGRSNEQFF,TGTGCCACCAGCAGAGGCGGCGGGAGATCTAATGAGCAGTTCTTC
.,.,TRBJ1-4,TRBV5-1,CASSPPGQGEKLFF,TGCGCCAGCAGCCCGCCGGGGCAAGGTGAAAAACTGTTTTTT
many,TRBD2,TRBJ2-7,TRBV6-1,CASSKRASGTYEQYF,TGTGCCAGCAGCAAACGGGCTAGCGGAACCTACGAGCAGTACTTC
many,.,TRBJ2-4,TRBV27,CASSLAKNIQYF,TGTGCCAGCAGTTTAGCCAAAAACATTCAGTACTTC
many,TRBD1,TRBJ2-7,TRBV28,CASSLGWVPGQGAYEQYF,TGTGCCAGCAGTTTAGGTTGGGTACCGGGACAGGGGGCTTACGAGCAGTACTTC
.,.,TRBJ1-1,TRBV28,CASSLWATRNTEAFF,TGTGCCAGCAGTTTGTGGGCCACCCGGAACACTGAAGCTTTCTTT